A single sample is the source of the 5 T cell receptor beta chains below, sequenced in a study of brain T cells in children with intractable seizures. TCRdb keeps only in-frame clones here, not all; method: immunoSEQ multiplex PCR. The sample shows 300,000 to 400,000 clones, over 90% of them seen only once. The time point was: blood from clinic visit 5 months post-surgery; TSC patient then seizure free. The material sequenced was peripheral blood, taken 4 to 5 months after surgery. Receptors were obtained from a boy under two years old with tuberous sclerosis and intractable seizures.

The J gene is TRBJ1-1, the V gene TRBV11-2, with D hard to call. CDR3 length equals 12 residues. The germline V gene has CDR1 SGHAT and CDR2 FQNNGV. V gave up 5 bases and J gave up 7 bases, with 11 bases separating them. This CDR3 reads CASSAGWIEAFF. The CDR3 DNA reads as TGTGCCAGCAGCGCCGGATGGATTGAAGCTTTCTTT. The full variable domain, its missing parts supplied by reference TRBV11-2 and TRBJ1-1, is EAGVAQSPRYKIIEKRQSVAFWCNPISGHATLYWYQQILGQGPKLLIQFQNNGVVDDSQLPKDRFSAERLKGVDSTLKIQPAKLEDSAVYLCASSAGWIEAFFGQGTRLTVV.

V and J are TRBV7-8 and TRBJ2-1; 9 nucleotides line up with TRBD2. The ends lost 5 bases at V and 0 bases at J; junction bases unmatched: 11. The CDR3 spans 18 residues. Germline V gives CDR1 SGHVS, CDR2 FQNEAQ. CDR3 residues: CASSPRLPAGGSYNEQFF. The CDR3, as DNA: TGTGCCAGCAGCCCACGATTACCAGCGGGAGGCTCCTACAATGAGCAGTTCTTC.

In this sample, this clone turned up a few times. This chain uses TRBV19 with TRBJ1-1; D remains unclear. V was pared by 0 bases and J by 3 bases, with 20 bases between. The germline gives CDR1 LNHDA, CDR2 SQIVND (reference sequence). CDR3 length: 18 residues. The CDR3 here is CASSIDSLGRQSDTEAFF. The CDR3 DNA is TGTGCCAGTAGTATAGATTCTCTCGGCAGGCAGAGTGACACTGAAGCTTTCTTT.

The V gene is TRBV13, the J gene TRBJ2-5; 11 bases align to TRBD2. CDR3 length: 16 amino acids. Germline V gene sequence: CDR1 PRHDT, CDR2 FYEKMQ (reference sequence). The ends lost 5 bases at V and 2 bases at J; junction bases unmatched: 7. DNA for the CDR3: TGTGCCAGCAGCATTGGGACTAGCGGACCGCAAGAGACCCAGTACTTC. Encoded protein: CASSIGTSGPQETQYF. Drawing the rest from reference TRBV13 and TRBJ2-5, the complete variable domain is AAGVIQSPRHLIKEKRETATLKCYPIPRHDTVYWYQQGPGQDPQFLISFYEKMQSDKGSIPDRFSAQQFSDYHSELNMSSLELGDSALYFCASSIGTSGPQETQYFGPGTRLLVL.

This chain links TRBV6-5 with TRBJ1-2; D might be TRBD1 (5 bases). This CDR3 spans 14 amino acids. With 6 bases removed from V and 5 bases from J, the gap between germline ends came to 16 bases. Per germline, CDR1 MNHEY and CDR2 SVGAGI. CDR3 in amino acids: CASRAPNRHYGYTF. CDR3 bases: TGTGCCAGCAGGGCTCCTAACAGGCATTATGGCTACACCTTC.